The rows below give T cell receptor beta chains drawn from one sample of a study of blood T cells in healthy people across ages. One entry per CDR3 protein, called by TCRdb with MiXCR from the 5' RACE reads. There are around 1,100,000 distinct CDR3 sequences in the sample; roughly two fifths occur only once, and around 13% lies in the top ten. The specimen sequenced was blood. Receptors were obtained from a man aged 18 to 35 in good health. CDR3s leave out the opening cysteine and the closing phenylalanine or tryptophan.

v_gene	j_gene	CDR3aa
TRBV21-1	TRBJ1-1	AVRQGLNTEAF
TRBV20-1	TRBJ1-2	SARAPGVGYGYT
TRBV7-3	TRBJ2-1	ASSLNGGLYNEQF
TRBV4-2	TRBJ1-1	ASSQENEPFSNTEAF
TRBV6-5	TRBJ1-2	ASSHDGRYGYT
TRBV7-9	TRBJ1-1	ASSFPRGEGTEAF
TRBV14	TRBJ1-2	ASSQNVGQRYGYT
TRBV6-2/TRBV6-3	TRBJ2-2	ASSYSSDRLLF
TRBV4-1	TRBJ2-1	ASSQEVWEKTPYNEQF
TRBV2	TRBJ1-1	ASSPDQIGSEAF
TRBV7-9	TRBJ2-1	ASSPIGAGGSIEQF
TRBV4-2	TRBJ2-1	ASSHGGYNEQF
TRBV5-1	TRBJ1-2	ASSSVTGEGRKTYGYT
TRBV5-1	-	ASSAGTGPQETQF
TRBV6-5	TRBJ1-2	ASRASDREGYGYT
TRBV7-9	TRBJ2-3	ASSLKRGGTDTQY
TRBV13	TRBJ2-2	ASSLGRGKNTGELF
TRBV30	TRBJ1-5	AWSAGQGNQPQH
TRBV6-5	TRBJ1-2	ASSNPQAANYGYT
TRBV11-2	TRBJ2-3	ASSLAGRAGTDTQY
TRBV6-1	TRBJ2-7	ASSVPDSPSYEQY
TRBV6-1	TRBJ2-7	ASSVYLRDSSYEQY
TRBV6-5	TRBJ2-1	ASSSQGGRDEQF
TRBV29-1	TRBJ2-3	SVVTGEGTDTQY
TRBV15	TRBJ2-1	TTSRDRLYLNEQF
TRBV2	TRBJ2-3	ASSLELGPRDTQY
TRBV6-1	TRBJ1-5	ASSEGVDQPQH
TRBV30	TRBJ2-1	AWSYDEQF
TRBV6-2/TRBV6-3	TRBJ1-1	ASSYRTWDTEAF
TRBV20-1	TRBJ2-3	SASPASGGTDTQY
TRBV6-2/TRBV6-3	TRBJ2-3	ASSTSRDRHTDTQY
TRBV20-1	-	SAIGGVDEQY
TRBV6-5	TRBJ1-1	ASRTKRGTEAF
TRBV9	TRBJ2-5	ASSGPGPRVVTQY
TRBV3-1	TRBJ1-2	ASSPMGQASGYT
TRBV12-3/TRBV12-4	-	ASRRPETQY
TRBV12-5	TRBJ2-2	ASGLVLGLPGELF
TRBV7-2	-	ASSHNPDSPHEQY
TRBV11-2	TRBJ1-2	ASSRGTANYGYT
TRBV7-2	TRBJ1-5	ASSLEAGINQPRH
TRBV3-1	TRBJ1-2	ASSQESGYGYT
TRBV20-1	TRBJ2-5	SASPHRGQGQETQY
TRBV20-1	TRBJ1-1	SATRTGTEAF
TRBV20-1	TRBJ1-2	SARDSGYYT